Sequencing of this T cell receptor beta chain was carried out in a study of neurological immune-mediated disorders. This clonotype has at least ten counts. Its target is not known. Study observations and caveats: Expanded clones shared no CDR3 amino acid sequences across subjects, suggesting private repertoires in all groups. The study found the most TCR clonal expansion in HTLV-1-associated myelopathy and the least in multiple sclerosis, below healthy controls.

Synthesis of cDNA used 5'RACE (with 10-nucleotide random UMIs). TCRdb used MiXCR to reprocess the 5' RACE reads, holding one entry per CDR3 protein. This table holds 20,000 to 30,000 distinct CDR3 sequences, under 8.5% found once. The starting material, 2 million PBMCs stored at -80 C, gave rise to the unsorted libraries. The source of this sequence is a woman in her forties in good health. Material for sequencing was PBMCs.

The CDR3, as DNA: TGCGCCAGCAGCTTGGGACTAGCGGGGCTCTACGAGCAGTACTTC. This translates into CASSLGLAGLYEQYF. This sequence joins TRBV5-1 and TRBJ2-7, with TRBD2 matching 11 bases. The V gene end was trimmed by 0 bases and the J gene end by 3 bases; junction bases not matched to a gene: 2. Germline V gene data show CDR1 as SGHRS and CDR2 as YFSETQ. The length of the CDR3 is 15 residues. Combining the CDR3 with reference TRBV5-1 and TRBJ2-7 gives the whole variable domain KAGVTQTPRYLIKTRGQQVTLSCSPISGHRSVSWYQQTPGQGLQFLFEYFSETQRNKGNFPGRFSGRQFSNSRSEMNVSTLELGDSALYLCASSLGLAGLYEQYFGPGTRLTVT.